The 14 T cell receptor beta chains reported below all come from one sample, sequenced in a study of T cell changes during pregnancy in multiple sclerosis. Profiling relied on immunoSEQ multiplex PCR, and the TCRdb table lists in-frame clones only, not all of them. The sample includes roughly 97,000 clones, 90% of them seen just once. Source: peripheral blood, taken in the second trimester of pregnancy. Receptors originate from a female donor in good health, enrolled as a control in a pregnancy study.

CDR3 DNA sequence: TGTGCCAGCAGCTTAACAGGCTTCCCCTATGGCTACACCTTC. It is translated as CASSLTGFPYGYTF. V usage is TRBV9 and J usage is TRBJ1-2; maybe TRBD1 (5 bases). This CDR3 has 14 residues. Trimming stripped 4 bases from V and 4 bases from J, with 14 bases between. From germline, CDR1 is SGDLS and CDR2 YYNGEE.

The rearrangement links TRBV5-1 to TRBJ2-7, with 9 bases identical to TRBD1. The J segment lost 2 bases and the V segment lost 4 bases, leaving 10 bases of the junction unmatched. CDR3 size: 16 residues. The germline CDR1 and CDR2 sequences are SGHRS and YFSETQ. CDR3 sequence reads: CASSTIWTGETYEQYF. The CDR3 DNA reads as TGCGCCAGCAGCACTATCTGGACAGGGGAAACCTACGAGCAGTACTTC. The full variable domain, in which reference TRBV5-1 and TRBJ2-7 provide the parts outside the CDR3, is KAGVTQTPRYLIKTRGQQVTLSCSPISGHRSVSWYQQTPGQGLQFLFEYFSETQRNKGNFPGRFSGRQFSNSRSEMNVSTLELGDSALYLCASSTIWTGETYEQYFGPGTRLTVT.

The V call is TRBV19, the J call TRBJ1-4; D is unclear. Trimming left V 4 bases short and J 8 bases short, with 11 bases between. The CDR3 has 13 residues. Looked up from germline, CDR1 is LNHDA and CDR2 is SQIVND (reference sequence). For the CDR3, the DNA is TGTGCCAGTAGTAGTCAGCGGAGGGAAAAACTGTTTTTT. Residues: CASSSQRREKLFF.

Only a few counts were recorded for this clone. The J gene is TRBJ2-7, the V gene TRBV30; D might be TRBD2 (6 bases). The CDR3 covers 15 residues. Germline V lookup: CDR1 GTSNPN, CDR2 SVGIG (reference sequence). Trimming pared 3 bases from V and 0 bases from J, leaving 15 bases between. The CDR3 region is CAWSRGGGNSYEQYF. The CDR3 coding sequence is TGTGCCTGGAGCCGTGGTGGCGGGAACTCCTACGAGCAGTACTTC. Filled out from reference TRBV30 and TRBJ2-7, the complete variable domain reads SQTIHQWPATLVQPVGSPLSLECTVEGTSNPNLYWYRQAAGRGLQLLFYSVGIGQISSEVPQNLSASRPQDRQFILSSKKLLLSDSGFYLCAWSRGGGNSYEQYFGPGTRLTVT.

V and J are TRBV7-8 and TRBJ2-1; 11 nucleotides align to TRBD2. The J segment lost 7 bases and the V segment lost 3 bases, leaving 5 bases of the junction unmatched. There are 15 residues in the CDR3. The germline CDR1 and CDR2 sequences are SGHVS and FQNEAQ. CDR3 nucleotides: TGTGCCAGCAGCTTCAGCCTAGCGGGAGGTAATGAGCAGTTCTTC. Translation: CASSFSLAGGNEQFF.

The chain has TRBV6-1 and TRBJ2-1; a weak D match, TRBD1 (5 bases). V lost 6 bases to trimming and J lost 8 bases, with 11 bases between them. The CDR3 extends over 12 amino acids. Germline lookup yields CDR1 MNHNS and CDR2 SASEGT. CDR3 region: CASSEQVDEQFF. In DNA form, the CDR3 reads TGTGCCAGCAGCGAACAGGTAGATGAGCAGTTCTTC.

This sequence joins TRBV6-5 and TRBJ2-6, with 9 bases lining up with TRBD1. The CDR3 covers 15 residues. The trim removed 6 bases at V and 2 bases at J, leaving 2 bases unmatched. Germline V gives CDR1 MNHEY, CDR2 SVGAGI. The CDR3 DNA sequence: TGTGCCAGCAGCCGGGACAGGGCTGGGGCCAACGTCCTGACTTTC. This codes for CASSRDRAGANVLTF.

This clone has only a few counts. The rearrangement links TRBV2 to TRBJ1-6; D not resolved. V lost 6 bases and J 4 bases, leaving 16 bases between the germline ends. This CDR3 has 16 residues. Germline loops: CDR1 SNHLY, CDR2 FYNNEI. CDR3 DNA: TGTGCCAGCAGCCTCGGCTCCGCGAGGTATAATTCACCCCTCCACTTT. Amino acids: CASSLGSARYNSPLHF.

V is TRBV6-1 and J is TRBJ2-7; D is perhaps TRBD1 (6 bases). The CDR3 is 13 amino acids. The ends were cut back, 8 bases at V and 2 bases at J, with 13 bases in the middle. Per germline, CDR1 MNHNS and CDR2 SASEGT. This chain's CDR3 is CASDSRGAYEQYF. CDR3 sequence (DNA): TGTGCCAGCGATAGCAGGGGAGCCTACGAGCAGTACTTC.

CDR3 nucleotide sequence: TGTGCCAGCAGCCCAGCGGGGGGGAACACCGGGGAGCTGTTTTTT. Its translation is CASSPAGGNTGELFF. The V call is TRBV4-2, the J call TRBJ2-2; TRBD2 matches at 9 bases. In germline, CDR1 is LGHNA, CDR2 YNFKEQ. The V gene end was trimmed by 4 bases and the J gene end by 1 base; junction bases not matched to a gene: 1. The CDR3 extends over 15 amino acids.

V and J are TRBV4-1 and TRBJ1-4, with TRBD1 matching over 8 bases. The trim removed 0 bases at V and 8 bases at J, leaving 8 bases unmatched. The length of the CDR3 is 16 residues. Germline V gene data show CDR1 as MGHRA and CDR2 as YSYEKL. DNA of the CDR3: TGCGCCAGCAGCCAAGATCCTGGCAGGGGGCACGAAAAACTGTTTTTT. Its protein is CASSQDPGRGHEKLFF.

This chain connects TRBV27 to TRBJ1-1; D gene ambiguous. In germline, CDR1 is MNHEY, CDR2 SMNVEV (reference sequence). Trimming cost V 2 bases and J 8 bases, with 12 bases left between them. CDR3 length equals 13 residues. CDR3: CASSLVQDWEAFF. As DNA, the CDR3 is TGTGCCAGCAGTTTAGTGCAGGATTGGGAAGCTTTCTTT.

The V and J genes are TRBV5-1 and TRBJ1-2; tentative D call: TRBD1 (5 bases). The CDR3 runs 14 residues. From germline, CDR1 is SGHRS and CDR2 YFSETQ. The germline V and J ends were trimmed by 3 bases and 8 bases, with 17 bases remaining between them. The CDR3, as DNA: TGCGCCAGCAGCTACCGCGGGGACGTGGGGGGCTACACCTTC. Encoded protein: CASSYRGDVGGYTF.

Comments on this clone: The junction does not match germline at one end; this may be a read error. Other DNA sequences in this sample translate to the same CDR3. The rearrangement links TRBV7-2 to TRBJ1-1; 10 nucleotides align to TRBD1. From germline, CDR1 is SGHTA and CDR2 FQGNSA. This CDR3 is built from 14 residues. Here the CDR3 reads CASSPDRGRTEAFF. In DNA, the CDR3 is TGTGCCAGCAGCCCCGACAGGGGGCGGACTGAAGCCTTCTTT.